This T cell receptor beta chain was retrieved from a study of blood T cells in healthy people across ages (dated by TCRdb to about 2015). Regarding the study in general: In model experiments, roughly one uniquely barcoded TCR beta cDNA molecule per two T cells was captured by template switching. Using the same blood draw, the study looked at two additional independent replicas of 1 million unique cDNA reads for two donors, one aged 18 to 30 and the other aged 80 or older. To avoid experimental bias, donors of different ages were spread randomly across the sequencing lanes. Using deep sequencing normalized with unique cDNA molecular identifiers, the study measured how TCR beta repertoire diversity changes with age. Four age groups were formed from the donors: young (average approximately 15 years), middle-aged (around 37), aged (approximately 60) and long-lived (about 80). Findings and caveats that apply to the study as a whole: Compared with the aged group, the long-lived group had more naive CD4+ T cells, fewer expanded clones and increased TCR diversity, suggesting age selection. As age increased, observed TCR beta diversity per million T cells dropped in a roughly linear way, and a significant reduction was already evident by age 40. The CMV infection status of donors was not known, potentially confounding age-related changes in expanded clonotypes. Estimates of total diversity from one million sequenced T cells were regarded as lower bounds and underestimates. There was a strong correlation between observed TCR beta diversity and the percentage of naive T cells measured by flow cytometry. Conclusive comparison of naive and antigen-experienced compartments was prevented by the profiling of bulk unsorted PBMCs.

Preparation of the library involved 5' RACE. Instrument used: Illumina HiSeq 2500. A second about 7 to 12 cycle PCR used a sample-barcoded 5' primer and a J-beta primer mix. A unique molecular identifier was introduced onto each TCR beta cDNA molecule by a template-switch 5' adaptor carrying 12 random nucleotides. At least 2.5 million CDR3-containing paired-end reads were obtained from each sample. All of the RNA was converted into first-strand cDNA using the Mint cDNA synthesis kit, with a TRBC-specific oligonucleotide serving as the primer. After uracil-DNA glycosylase treatment, a first 18-cycle PCR used universal primers M1SS and BC2_uni_R on all cDNA. For the original study's pipeline: Normalization of each sample was performed by random selection of 1 million high-quality reads, each carrying a distinct molecular identifier. Instead of being binned into consensus sequences, reads that shared molecular identifiers were thrown out. MiTCR, with a Q25 quality threshold and the strictest error-elimination algorithm, was used for CDR3 identification, clonotype clustering and error correction. Lower-bound total TCR beta diversity was estimated with a nonparametric unseen species model using Euler transformation. The public sequencing data were trimmed at Q25 with fastp and processed into clonotypes with MiXCR by TCRdb, which kept only in-frame beta chains. One record per CDR3 amino acid sequence lists the most common genes and DNA. In this record, the V and J calls reflect TCRdb's handling and not the investigators' own analysis. The sample has roughly 650,000 distinct CDR3 sequences on record, 32% of them singletons. The ten largest clones capture 15% of the sample.

The 35 to 40 donors, aged about 6 to 95 years, were systemically healthy Caucasian individuals from Russia. Each donor gave ten milliliters of peripheral blood, collected into EDTA-treated Vacutainer tubes. Ficoll-Paque density-gradient centrifugation was used to isolate PBMCs, with at least 6 million obtained per sample. Total RNA, at least 5 micrograms per sample, was extracted from PBMCs with Trizol reagent. For every donor, an aliquot of PBMCs went through flow cytometry to measure the percentages of naive CD45RAhigh/CD27high T cells. The CDR3 holds 13 amino acids from the cysteine to the phenylalanine. The CDR3 DNA has 39 bases and is translated from base 1. Here V drops 7 bases and J drops 1 base, and the junction holds 2 bases not matched to any gene. Taken from the germline V gene (reference sequence), the CDR1 and CDR2 loops are SGHKS and YYEKEE. Many counts were recorded for this clonotype. The clone's antigen remains unknown. Base qualities are not provided; no much larger clone lies one nucleotide away.

The rearranged chain carries TRBV5-5 and TRBJ2-3, with 8 bases matching TRBD1. The TCR sequence derives from a woman of 80 years or more in good health. Donor details come from another sample of the same person, matched by shared clones. The sequenced material came from blood. This receptor has the CDR3 CASLGQGTDTQYF. The DNA sequence is as follows: TGTGCCAGCCTGGGACAGGGCACAGATACGCAGTATTTT.